Listed below are T cell receptor beta chains from one sample, sequenced in a study of blood T cell repertoires in COVID-19. Profiled with immunoSEQ multiplex PCR; TCRdb holds only in-frame clones, not every one. This table has some 160,000 clones, over 75% appearing once. Sequenced material: PBMCs or T cells enriched from blood (not recorded which). Receptors originate from a woman aged 45-65 years who had recovered from COVID-19. CDR3s include the opening cysteine and the closing phenylalanine or tryptophan. D genes are given only for firm matches. Some rows mark clone size as missing; the rest say once, few, many or name a class of expanded clone.

j_call,clone_size,v_call,d_call,cdr3_aa,cdr3_nt
TRBJ2-7,.,TRBV9,TRBD2,CASSALASGGSYEQYF,TGTGCCAGCAGCGCCCTGGCCAGCGGGGGGAGTTACGAGCAGTACTTC
TRBJ2-2,.,TRBV9,TRBD1,CASSAGTGSVTGELFF,TGTGCCAGCAGCGCCGGGACAGGGTCGGTCACCGGGGAGCTGTTTTTT
TRBJ2-6,.,TRBV3-1/TRBV3-2,.,CASRGHSLTSGANVLTF,TGTGCCAGCAGGGGACACTCCTTGACTTCTGGGGCCAACGTCCTGACTTTC
TRBJ2-5,once,TRBV9,.,CASSPHPSGGGETQYF,TGTGCCAGCAGCCCCCACCCCTCCGGGGGTGGAGAGACCCAGTACTTC
TRBJ2-7,.,TRBV19,.,CASSIGHLREQYF,TGTGCCAGTAGTATCGGTCATCTCCGGGAGCAGTACTTC
TRBJ2-3,.,TRBV27,TRBD1,CASRWTGGMGTDTQYF,TGTGCCAGCAGGTGGACAGGGGGCATGGGGACAGATACGCAGTATTTT
TRBJ2-7,.,TRBV27,TRBD1,CASSVDRALSYEQYF,TGTGCCAGCAGTGTGGACAGGGCCCTCTCCTACGAGCAGTACTTC
TRBJ2-3,.,TRBV2,TRBD1,CASSGDRLGGTDTQYF,TGTGCCAGCAGTGGGGACAGGCTGGGGGGCACAGATACGCAGTATTTT
TRBJ2-5,few,TRBV2,.,CASNQDSKETQYF,TGTGCCAGCAACCAGGACAGCAAAGAGACCCAGTACTTC
TRBJ2-2,.,TRBV4-2,.,CASSQEWRVAGELFF,TGTGCCAGCAGCCAAGAATGGAGGGTGGCCGGGGAGCTGTTTTTT
TRBJ2-5,once,TRBV4-3,TRBD1,CASSHEPGQGMETQYF,TGCGCCAGCAGCCATGAACCTGGACAGGGTATGGAGACCCAGTACTTC
TRBJ2-2,.,TRBV19,TRBD2,CASSSVAGGRTGELFF,TGTGCCAGTAGTAGTGTGGCGGGGGGGCGCACCGGGGAGCTGTTTTTT
TRBJ1-6,.,TRBV6-5,.,CASSYSRSYNSPLHF,TGTGCCAGCAGTTACTCCCGCTCCTATAATTCACCCCTCCACTTT
TRBJ1-5,.,TRBV18,.,CASSRGSASNQPQHF,TGTGCCAGCTCACGCGGGTCGGCGAGCAATCAGCCCCAGCATTTT
TRBJ2-2,.,TRBV6-4,TRBD1,CASSPQGTGELFF,TGTGCCAGCAGTCCACAGGGGACCGGGGAGCTGTTTTTT
TRBJ1-6,.,TRBV27,.,CASSPRAGARSYNSPLHF,TGTGCCAGCAGCCCCCGGGCAGGGGCAAGATCCTATAATTCACCCCTCCACTTT
TRBJ1-3,once,TRBV9,TRBD1,CASSGLQGLGNTIYF,TGTGCCAGCAGCGGATTACAGGGGCTGGGAAACACCATATATTTT
TRBJ1-2,.,TRBV7-9,TRBD1,CASSLGQGNYGYTF,TGTGCCAGCAGCTTGGGACAGGGTAACTATGGCTACACCTTC